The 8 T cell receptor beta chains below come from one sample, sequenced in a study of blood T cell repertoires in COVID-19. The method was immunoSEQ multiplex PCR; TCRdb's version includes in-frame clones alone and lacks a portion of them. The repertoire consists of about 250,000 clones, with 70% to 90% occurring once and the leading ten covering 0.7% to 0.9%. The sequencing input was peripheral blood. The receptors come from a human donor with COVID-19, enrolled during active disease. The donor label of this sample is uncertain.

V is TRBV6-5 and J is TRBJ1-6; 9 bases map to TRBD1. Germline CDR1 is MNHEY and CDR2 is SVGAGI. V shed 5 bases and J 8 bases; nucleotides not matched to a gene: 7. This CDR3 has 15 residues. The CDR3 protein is CASSKTDRGDSPLHF. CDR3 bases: TGTGCCAGCAGTAAAACAGACAGGGGGGATTCACCCCTCCACTTT.

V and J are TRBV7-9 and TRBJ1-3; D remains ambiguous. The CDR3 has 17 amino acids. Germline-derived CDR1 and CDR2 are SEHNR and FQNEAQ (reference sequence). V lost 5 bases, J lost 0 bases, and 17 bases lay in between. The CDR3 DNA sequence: TGTGCCAGCAGCCCCCGGGGTGGGGTGATCTCTGGAAACACCATATATTTT. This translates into CASSPRGGVISGNTIYF.

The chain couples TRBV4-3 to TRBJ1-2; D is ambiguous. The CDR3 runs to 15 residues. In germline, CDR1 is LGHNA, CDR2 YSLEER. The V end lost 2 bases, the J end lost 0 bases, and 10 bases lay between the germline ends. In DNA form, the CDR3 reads TGCGCCAGCAGCCAACATACAGACCCTAACTATGGCTACACCTTC. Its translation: CASSQHTDPNYGYTF.

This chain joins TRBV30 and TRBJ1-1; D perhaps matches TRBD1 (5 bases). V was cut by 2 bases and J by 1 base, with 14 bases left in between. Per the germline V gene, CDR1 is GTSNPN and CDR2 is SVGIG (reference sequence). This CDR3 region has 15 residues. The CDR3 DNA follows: TGTGCCTGGAGTAGGGGCCTAACTCCGAACACTGAAGCTTTCTTT. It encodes CAWSRGLTPNTEAFF.

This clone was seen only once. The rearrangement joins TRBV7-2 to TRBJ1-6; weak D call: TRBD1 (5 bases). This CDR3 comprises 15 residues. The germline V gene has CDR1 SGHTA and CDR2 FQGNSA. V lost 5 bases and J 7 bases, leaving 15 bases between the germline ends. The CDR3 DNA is TGTGCCAGCAGCCCCTCCGGGGGAGAAAATTCACCCCTCCACTTT. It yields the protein CASSPSGGENSPLHF.

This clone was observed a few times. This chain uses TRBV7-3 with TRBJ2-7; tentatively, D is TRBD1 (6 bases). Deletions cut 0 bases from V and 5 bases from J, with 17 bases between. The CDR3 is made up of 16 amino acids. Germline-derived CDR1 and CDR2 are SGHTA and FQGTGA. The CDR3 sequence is CASSLTLALGGDEQYF. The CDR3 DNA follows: TGTGCCAGCAGCTTAACGTTGGCCCTAGGGGGAGACGAGCAGTACTTC.

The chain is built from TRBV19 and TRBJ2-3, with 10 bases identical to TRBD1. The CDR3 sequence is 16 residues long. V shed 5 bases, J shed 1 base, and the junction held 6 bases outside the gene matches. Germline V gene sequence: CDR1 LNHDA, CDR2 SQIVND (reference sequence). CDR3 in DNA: TGTGCCAGTAGTGCCGCCGGGACAGGGGGCACAGATACGCAGTATTTT. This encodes CASSAAGTGGTDTQYF. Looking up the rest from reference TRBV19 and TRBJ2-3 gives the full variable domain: DGGITQSPKYLFRKEGQNVTLSCEQNLNHDAMYWYRQDPGQGLRLIYYSQIVNDFQKGDIAEGYSVSREKKESFPLTVTSAQKNPTAFYLCASSAAGTGGTDTQYFGPGTRLTVL.

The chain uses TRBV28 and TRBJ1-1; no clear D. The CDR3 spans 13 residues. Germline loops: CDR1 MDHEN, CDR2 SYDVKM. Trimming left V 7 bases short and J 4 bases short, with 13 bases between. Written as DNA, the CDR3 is TGTGCCAGCACCGTCCGGGAAGTCACTGAAGCTTTCTTT. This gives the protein CASTVREVTEAFF.